These 21 T cell receptor beta chains share one sample of origin, sequenced in a study of OX40 agonist ivuxolimab in advanced cancers. Sequenced by immunoSEQ multiplex PCR; TCRdb stores in-frame clones only, minus some. The table lists around 68,000 clones, about 91% of them singletons, with just over 0.3% in the top ten. Specimen: CD4+ or CD8+ T cells sorted from blood, collected in a trial of the OX40 agonist ivuxolimab. The receptors shown here come from an adult with an advanced solid tumor such as melanoma, head and neck, liver or kidney cancer.

V and J are TRBV28 and TRBJ1-2; TRBD1 is a possible D gene (6 bases). Germline V CDR1 and CDR2: MDHEN, SYDVKM. The CDR3 runs to 15 residues. Trimming took 3 bases from V and 4 from J, leaving 15 bases between them. Here the CDR3 DNA reads TGTGCCAGCAGTTTGTCTCGGACAGAAATCTATGGCTACACCTTC. It codes for CASSLSRTEIYGYTF.

The V gene is TRBV28, the J gene TRBJ2-5; TRBD1 matches at 7 bases. Germline assignment: CDR1 MDHEN and CDR2 SYDVKM. CDR3 length: 14 amino acids. The junction had 9 bases not matched to a gene; V was cut back by 6 bases and J by 5 bases. The CDR3: CASRNTRGRETQYF. In DNA form, the CDR3 reads TGTGCCAGCAGGAACACGAGGGGGCGGGAGACCCAGTACTTC.

The rearrangement joins TRBV7-9 to TRBJ2-7; D remains ambiguous. The V gene's germline CDR1 is SEHNR and CDR2 FQNEAQ (reference sequence). CDR3 length: 13 residues. V was pared by 1 base and J by 11 bases, with 15 bases between. As DNA, the CDR3 is TGTGCCAGCAGCTTAGTCGGCAAACCATGGAAGTACTTC. It codes for CASSLVGKPWKYF. Full variable domain (rest looked up from reference TRBV7-9 and TRBJ2-7): DTGVSQNPRHKITKRGQNVTFRCDPISEHNRLYWYRQTLGQGPEFLTYFQNEAQLEKSRLLSDRFSAERPKGSFSTLEIQRTEQGDSAMYLCASSLVGKPWKYFGPGTRLTVT.

The J gene is TRBJ2-2, the V gene TRBV6-1; unclear D gene. From germline, CDR1 is MNHNS and CDR2 SASEGT. The V end lost 2 bases, the J end lost 6 bases, and 10 bases lay between the germline ends. This CDR3 has 14 residues. The CDR3, as DNA: TGTGCCAGCAGTGAAACGATCCGGCCCGGGGAGCTGTTTTTT. Residues: CASSETIRPGELFF.

The CDR3 region is CASSYEGLVTDTQYF. CDR3 nucleotides: TGTGCCAGCAGTTACGAGGGACTAGTGACAGATACGCAGTATTTT. The chain links TRBV6-5 to TRBJ2-3; 8 bases are shared with TRBD2. Germline V gene data show CDR1 as MNHEY and CDR2 as SVGAGI. V shed 2 bases, J shed 3 bases, and the junction held 4 bases outside the gene matches. The CDR3 length is 15 residues.

This rearrangement joins TRBV18 to TRBJ2-1; TRBD1 aligns across 7 bases. Trimming at V came to 3 bases and at J to 4 bases, leaving 12 bases not matched to a gene. The CDR3 covers 17 residues. Germline V gene data show CDR1 as KGHSH and CDR2 as LQKENI. The CDR3 region has the DNA TGTGCCAGCTCACCGCTGGACAGGCTTCAGGAATACAATGAGCAGTTCTTC. It encodes CASSPLDRLQEYNEQFF.

The J gene is TRBJ2-1, the V gene TRBV13; perhaps D is TRBD1 or TRBD2 (5 bases each). The length of the CDR3 is 16 residues. Germline lookup yields CDR1 PRHDT and CDR2 FYEKMQ (reference sequence). V was clipped by 2 bases and J by 8 bases, with 19 bases between them. The CDR3 region is CASSLNMGPYPDEQFF. The DNA of the CDR3 is TGTGCCAGCAGCTTAAATATGGGACCTTACCCTGATGAGCAGTTCTTC.

J is TRBJ1-1 and V is TRBV28; no definite D call. The CDR3 totals 14 residues. Between the trimmed V and J ends, which lost 5 bases and 2 bases, there was a span of 12 bases. Germline CDR1 is MDHEN and CDR2 is SYDVKM. CDR3 loop: CASSLQTVNTEAFF. For the CDR3, the DNA is TGTGCCAGCAGTCTACAGACCGTTAACACTGAAGCTTTCTTT.

The rearrangement uses TRBV9 and TRBJ2-7; TRBD1 aligns across 12 bases. The germline gives CDR1 SGDLS, CDR2 YYNGEE. The CDR3 length is 15 residues. Trimming cost V 4 bases and J 2 bases; bases outside gene matches: 4. CDR3 sequence reads: CASSYRDRGPYEQYF. The CDR3, as DNA: TGTGCCAGCAGCTACCGGGACAGGGGGCCCTACGAGCAGTACTTC. Supplemented by reference TRBV9 and TRBJ2-7, the full variable domain reads DSGVTQTPKHLITATGQRVTLRCSPRSGDLSVYWYQQSLDQGLQFLIQYYNGEERAKGNILERFSAQQFPDLHSELNLSSLELGDSALYFCASSYRDRGPYEQYFGPGTRLTVT.

This rearrangement joins TRBV15 to TRBJ2-1; possible D gene TRBD2, 6 bases. Germline V lookup: CDR1 LNHNV, CDR2 YYDKDF (reference sequence). Trimming stripped 0 bases from V and 2 bases from J, with 11 bases between. The CDR3 is 16 residues long. This chain's CDR3 is CATSRDWRTTYNEQFF. The CDR3 DNA reads TGTGCCACCAGCAGAGACTGGCGGACTACCTACAATGAGCAGTTCTTC.

The chain employs TRBV5-8 and TRBJ2-1; 7 bases align to TRBD2. CDR1 is SGHTS, CDR2 YDEGEE, per germline. J gave up 0 bases and V 0 bases, and 9 bases lay outside the gene matches. The length of the CDR3 is 18 residues. The CDR3 DNA reads TGTGCCAGCAGCTTGGCCTGGCTAGCGGTAAGCTCCTACAATGAGCAGTTCTTC. Its translation: CASSLAWLAVSSYNEQFF.

The chain carries TRBV18 and TRBJ1-1; 11 nucleotides line up with TRBD1. J lost 0 bases, V lost 1 base, and 4 bases had no gene match. Germline V gene data show CDR1 as KGHSH and CDR2 as LQKENI. CDR3 length: 17 amino acids. The CDR3 loop is CASSPLGQGALNTEAFF. CDR3 coding DNA: TGTGCCAGCTCACCACTAGGACAGGGGGCCTTGAACACTGAAGCTTTCTTT.

The J gene is TRBJ2-7, the V gene TRBV6-1, with 10 bases lining up with TRBD2. The CDR3 spans 15 residues. CDR1 is MNHNS, CDR2 SASEGT, per germline. Germline trimming cut 2 bases from V and 3 bases from J; bases unmatched to any gene: 4. The CDR3 coding sequence is TGTGCCAGCAGTGAATCTAGCGGGAGAGTCTACGAGCAGTACTTC. It specifies CASSESSGRVYEQYF.

The chain links TRBV30 to TRBJ1-2, with 8 bases that match TRBD1. With 5 bases clipped from V and 8 bases from J, the junction kept 7 bases outside the gene matches. Per the germline V gene, CDR1 is GTSNPN and CDR2 is SVGIG (reference sequence). The CDR3 consists of 12 residues. The CDR3 here is CAWADRVSGYTF. As DNA, the CDR3 is TGTGCCTGGGCGGACAGGGTAAGCGGCTACACCTTC.

Notes on this clone: The same CDR3 is also encoded by other DNA sequences in this sample. The chain has TRBV5-1 and TRBJ2-6; possibly TRBD1 for D (5 bases). The ends were cut back, 0 bases at V and 1 base at J, with 5 bases in the middle. Germline V gene lookup returns CDR1 SGHRS and CDR2 YFSETQ. The CDR3 spans 15 residues. The CDR3 coding sequence is TGCGCCAGCAGCTTGGAGGGGTCTGGGGCCAACGTCCTGACTTTC. It encodes CASSLEGSGANVLTF.

The genes are TRBV7-9 and TRBJ2-4; D uncertain. The CDR3 covers 12 residues. Germline V gives CDR1 SEHNR, CDR2 FQNEAQ (reference sequence). The V end was cut by 5 bases, the J end by 8 bases, with 10 bases between. In DNA form, the CDR3 reads TGTGCCAGCAGCCCCCCCGGTGACATTCAGTACTTC. Its translation is CASSPPGDIQYF.

V and J are TRBV28 and TRBJ1-4, with 10 bases lining up with TRBD1. The CDR3 consists of 15 residues. Germline CDR1 is MDHEN and CDR2 is SYDVKM. The junction had 9 bases not matched to a gene; V was cut back by 6 bases and J by 8 bases. For the CDR3, the DNA is TGTGCCAGCAGGGACCGACAGGGGGCAAGGGAAAAACTGTTTTTT. This codes for CASRDRQGAREKLFF.

This rearrangement joins TRBV11-2 to TRBJ2-5; 11 bases map to TRBD2. Germline V gene sequence: CDR1 SGHAT, CDR2 FQNNGV. V lost 0 bases and J lost 4; bases outside the gene matches: 10. The CDR3 is made up of 18 amino acids. CDR3 nucleotides: TGTGCCAGCAGCTTAGATCTGGGTAGCGGGAGGGCGGGAGAGACCCAGTACTTC. Its protein product is CASSLDLGSGRAGETQYF.

The chain joins TRBV7-3 to TRBJ1-2; D gene uncertain. CDR1 SGHTA and CDR2 FQGTGA come from the germline V gene. V dropped 2 bases and J dropped 7 bases, with 17 bases sitting between them. This CDR3 is built from 15 residues. CDR3 nucleotide sequence: TGTGCCAGCAGCTTAGTTGGCAGTGGGTTCGGTGGCTACACCTTC. Amino acid sequence: CASSLVGSGFGGYTF.

The chain couples TRBV18 to TRBJ1-1; D gene ambiguous. The germline gives CDR1 KGHSH, CDR2 LQKENI. The CDR3 covers 14 residues. The V end lost 0 bases, the J end lost 4 bases, and 9 bases lay between the germline ends. The CDR3: CASSPPVSITEAFF. Here the CDR3 DNA reads TGTGCCAGCTCACCACCGGTTTCCATCACTGAAGCTTTCTTT.

The chain links TRBV6-5 to TRBJ1-4; D unresolved. CDR3 length equals 14 residues. From germline, CDR1 is MNHEY and CDR2 SVGAGI. Trimming left V 6 bases short and J 11 bases short, with 19 bases between. DNA for the CDR3: TGTGCCAGCAGCAATCCCCTAAGGGATAGGAAACTGTTTTTT. Protein sequence: CASSNPLRDRKLFF.